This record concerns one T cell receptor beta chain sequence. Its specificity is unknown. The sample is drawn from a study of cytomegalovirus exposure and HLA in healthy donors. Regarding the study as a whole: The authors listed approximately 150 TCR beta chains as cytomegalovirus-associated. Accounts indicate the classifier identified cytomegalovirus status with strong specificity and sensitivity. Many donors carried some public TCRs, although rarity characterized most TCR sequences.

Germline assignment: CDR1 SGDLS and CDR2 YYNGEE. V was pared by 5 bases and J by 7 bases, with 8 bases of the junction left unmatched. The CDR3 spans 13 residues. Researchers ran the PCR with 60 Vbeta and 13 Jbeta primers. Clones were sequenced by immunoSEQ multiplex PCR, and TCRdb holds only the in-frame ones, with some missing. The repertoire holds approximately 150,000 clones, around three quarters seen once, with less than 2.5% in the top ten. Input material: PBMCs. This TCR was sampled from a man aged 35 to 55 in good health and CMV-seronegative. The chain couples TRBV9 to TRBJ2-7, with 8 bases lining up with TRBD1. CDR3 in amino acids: CASRGQEAEEQYF. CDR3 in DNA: TGTGCCAGCAGGGGACAGGAGGCGGAGGAGCAGTACTTC.